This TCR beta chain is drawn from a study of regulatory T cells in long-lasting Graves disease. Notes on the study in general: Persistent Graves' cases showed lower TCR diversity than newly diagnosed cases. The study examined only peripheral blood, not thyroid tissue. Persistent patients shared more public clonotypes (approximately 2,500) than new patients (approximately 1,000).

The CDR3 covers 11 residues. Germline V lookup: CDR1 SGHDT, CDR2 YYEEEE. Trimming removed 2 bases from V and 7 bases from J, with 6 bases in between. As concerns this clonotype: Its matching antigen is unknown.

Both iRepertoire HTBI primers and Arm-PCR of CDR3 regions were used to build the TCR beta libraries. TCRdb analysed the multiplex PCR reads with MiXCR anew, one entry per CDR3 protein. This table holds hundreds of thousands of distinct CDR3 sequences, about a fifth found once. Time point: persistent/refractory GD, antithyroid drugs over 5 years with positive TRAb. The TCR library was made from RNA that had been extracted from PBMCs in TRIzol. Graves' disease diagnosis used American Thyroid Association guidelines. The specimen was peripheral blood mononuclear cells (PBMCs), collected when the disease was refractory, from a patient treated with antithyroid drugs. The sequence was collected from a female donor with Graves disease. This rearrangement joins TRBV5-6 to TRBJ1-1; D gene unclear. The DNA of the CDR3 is TGTGCCAGCAGCTTTGGACTTGAAGCTTTCTTT. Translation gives CASSFGLEAFF.